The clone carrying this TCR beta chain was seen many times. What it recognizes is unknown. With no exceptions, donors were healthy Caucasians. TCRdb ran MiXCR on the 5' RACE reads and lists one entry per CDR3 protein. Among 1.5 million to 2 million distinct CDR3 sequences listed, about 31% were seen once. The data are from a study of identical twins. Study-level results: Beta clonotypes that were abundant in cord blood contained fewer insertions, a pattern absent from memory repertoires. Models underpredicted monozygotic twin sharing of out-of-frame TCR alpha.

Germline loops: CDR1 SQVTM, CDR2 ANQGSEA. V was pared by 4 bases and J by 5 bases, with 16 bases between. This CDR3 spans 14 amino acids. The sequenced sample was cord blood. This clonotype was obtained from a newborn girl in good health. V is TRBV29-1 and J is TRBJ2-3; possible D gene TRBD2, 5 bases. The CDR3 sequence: CSVVQTKSEDTQYF. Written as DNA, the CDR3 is TGCAGCGTTGTCCAGACTAAAAGCGAAGATACGCAGTATTTT.